These T cell receptor beta chains were read from a single sample in a study of shared clonotypes between healthy human individuals. Clones were sequenced by immunoSEQ multiplex PCR, and TCRdb holds only the in-frame ones, with some missing. The data show 2 million to 2.5 million clones, with less than 95% seen just once and 0.3% to 0.45% held by the top ten. Material for sequencing was naive CD4+ T cells from PBMCs. Every receptor here comes from a man aged 18 to 30 in good health. Some clones in this sample may be carry-over from other donors' samples. Both conserved end residues are part of each CDR3. The D gene is left open where the match is weak. The size entry is marked missing in some rows and otherwise reads once, few, many or a size class.

v_gene	j_gene	d_gene	abundance	CDR3nt	CDR3aa
TRBV29-1	TRBJ2-3	-	-	TGCAGCGTGTACGGTGGGGCGAGCACAGATACGCAGTATTTT	CSVYGGASTDTQYF
TRBV4-2	TRBJ2-1	TRBD1	once	TGTGCCAGCAGCCCCCCCCGGCCAGGGGGCTTGGATGAGCAGTTCTTC	CASSPPRPGGLDEQFF
TRBV25-1	TRBJ1-1	-	-	TGTGCCAGCAGTGAAGGGGGGGGCGTGGAGGCTGAAGCTTTCTTT	CASSEGGGVEAEAFF
TRBV15	TRBJ2-7	TRBD2	-	TGTGCCACCAGCAAACGAGAAGCGGGAGTGTACGAGCAGTACTTC	CATSKREAGVYEQYF
TRBV18	TRBJ1-2	-	-	TGTGCCAGCTCACCGGGACTGAGACAAAGGGTGGACTACACCTTC	CASSPGLRQRVDYTF
TRBV5-1	TRBJ2-5	-	-	TGCGCCAGCAGCGATGCAGGGTACGAGACCCAGTACTTC	CASSDAGYETQYF
TRBV7-2	TRBJ2-7	TRBD2	once	TGTGCCAGCAGCCCCTGGACTAGCGCCTACGAGCAGTACTTC	CASSPWTSAYEQYF
TRBV7-2	TRBJ2-7	TRBD2	-	TGTGCCAGCAGCCCGCGACTAGCGGGAGAATACGAGCAGTACTTC	CASSPRLAGEYEQYF
TRBV6-5	TRBJ1-1	-	-	TGTGCCAGCAGTTACTCGAGGACTCTTGACACTGAAGCTTTCTTT	CASSYSRTLDTEAFF
TRBV5-1	TRBJ2-1	-	-	TGCGCCAGCAGCTACGGACAAGAAACTGGTGAGCAGTTCTTC	CASSYGQETGEQFF
TRBV29-1	TRBJ2-1	-	-	TGCAGCGTTGCTCTCGAAAATGAGCAGTTCTTC	CSVALENEQFF
TRBV9	TRBJ2-7	TRBD2	-	TGTGCCAGCAGCGTGGGACTAGCGGGAATTCCCTACGAGCAGTACTTC	CASSVGLAGIPYEQYF
TRBV28	TRBJ1-4	TRBD1	-	TGTGCCAGCAGACCCTGGACAGGGGCGGGGAAACTGTTTTTT	CASRPWTGAGKLFF
TRBV7-9	TRBJ2-2	TRBD2	-	TGTGCCAGCAGCCCCCTTCTAGCGGGAGGCACCGGGGAGCTGTTTTTT	CASSPLLAGGTGELFF
TRBV5-1	TRBJ2-7	TRBD2	-	TGCGCCAGCAGCACCCTAGCGGGCTCCTACGAGCAGTACTTC	CASSTLAGSYEQYF
TRBV4-1	TRBJ2-3	TRBD2	-	TGCGCCAGCAGCCCCTACTCCTCCGGGACTAGCGCAGGCACAGATACGCAGTATTTT	CASSPYSSGTSAGTDTQYF
TRBV6-1	TRBJ2-7	-	-	TGTGCCAGCAGTGAGTTACATATGAGCTCCTACGAGCAGTACTTC	CASSELHMSSYEQYF
TRBV5-5	TRBJ1-4	-	-	TGTGCCAGCAGCCGGGATCCGACAACTAATGAAAAACTGTTTTTT	CASSRDPTTNEKLFF
TRBV25-1	TRBJ1-1	-	-	TGTGCCAGCAGTGAGTACGCCACGGTGAACACTGAAGCTTTCTTT	CASSEYATVNTEAFF
TRBV19	TRBJ2-7	TRBD2	-	TGTGCCACCTCGCGGACTAGCCTCTACGAGCAGTACTTC	CATSRTSLYEQYF
TRBV7-3	TRBJ1-1	-	once	TGTGCCAGCAGCAGACAGTTGAACACTGAAGCTTTCTTT	CASSRQLNTEAFF
TRBV18	TRBJ2-7	-	-	TGTGCCAGCTCACCCGGCCTAGCTGGCCTCGAGCAGTACTTC	CASSPGLAGLEQYF
TRBV18	TRBJ2-5	-	-	TGTGCCAGCTCACCACCGGGTACAAGGGAGACCCAGTACTTC	CASSPPGTRETQYF
TRBV25-1	TRBJ2-1	TRBD2	-	TGTGCCAGCAGTGAGCCGGGGCGGGGGAGGGTCGATGAGCAGTTCTTC	CASSEPGRGRVDEQFF
TRBV5-1	TRBJ2-3	-	-	TGCGCCAGCAGCTTGTCCCCGACTAGCACAGATACGCAGTATTTT	CASSLSPTSTDTQYF
TRBV5-4	TRBJ2-7	TRBD2	-	TGTGCCAGCAGCTTGTATTCTAGCGGGAGGGCCTCGGAGCAGTACTTC	CASSLYSSGRASEQYF
TRBV11-3	TRBJ2-6	TRBD2	-	TGTGCCAGCAGCCATCGAATGGGGGGGGATGGCTCTGGGGCCAACGTCCTGACTTTC	CASSHRMGGDGSGANVLTF
TRBV2	TRBJ2-1	TRBD2	-	TGTGCCAGCAGTTTCCAGCGGGAGGGCCTGGGCAATGAGCAGTTCTTC	CASSFQREGLGNEQFF
TRBV7-2	TRBJ2-1	-	once	TGTGCCAGCAGCCTCTTCATGGGGTCGAATGAGCAGTTCTTC	CASSLFMGSNEQFF
TRBV25-1	TRBJ2-5	-	-	TGTGCCAGCAGTGCCCAGAGCCGGGGGACCCAGTACTTC	CASSAQSRGTQYF
TRBV28	TRBJ2-2	-	-	TGTGCCAGCAGTTTGCTGGTCCGTGGGGGGGAGCTGTTTTTT	CASSLLVRGGELFF
TRBV4-1	TRBJ1-1	-	-	TGCGCCAGCAGCCTACAGGGCGCCACTGAAGCTTTCTTT	CASSLQGATEAFF
TRBV5-1	TRBJ1-1	-	once	TGCGCCAGCAGCTCACAACCGGGACCTTCGAACACTGAAGCTTTCTTT	CASSSQPGPSNTEAFF
TRBV5-6	TRBJ2-5	-	-	TGTGCCAGCGGCTCAACTGCGGGGCGCAGGTCCCAAGAGACCCAGTACTTC	CASGSTAGRRSQETQYF
TRBV15	TRBJ2-4	-	-	TGTGCCACCAGCAGAGTCCCTCCTGGGGCCAAAAACATTCAGTACTTC	CATSRVPPGAKNIQYF
TRBV7-3	TRBJ2-5	-	-	TGTGCCAGCAGCTTTGACCGGCAGGAGACCCAGTACTTC	CASSFDRQETQYF
TRBV15	TRBJ2-2	TRBD1	once	TGTGCCACCAGCAGATCGGGACAGTTGACCGGGGAGCTGTTTTTT	CATSRSGQLTGELFF
TRBV9	TRBJ1-3	-	few	TGTGCCAGCAGCGTTGGGGGAACAGAAAACACCATATATTTT	CASSVGGTENTIYF
TRBV13	TRBJ1-4	-	-	TGTGCCAGCAGCTTATCTCCCCGGCGGGGGGCAACTAATGAAAAACTGTTTTTT	CASSLSPRRGATNEKLFF
TRBV7-2	TRBJ2-5	-	-	TGTGCCAGCAGGAGGACACCACAAGAGACCCAGTACTTC	CASRRTPQETQYF
TRBV5-1	TRBJ2-1	TRBD2	-	TGCGCCAGCAGCTTGATCGGCGGGAGCTCCTACAATGAGCAGTTCTTC	CASSLIGGSSYNEQFF
TRBV30	TRBJ1-6	-	-	TGTGCCTGGAGACAGGGCGCACATAATTCACCCCTCCACTTT	CAWRQGAHNSPLHF
TRBV5-4	TRBJ2-1	-	-	TGTGCCAGCCGAATATCCATCGAAGGGGGTTCGCAGTTCTTC	CASRISIEGGSQFF
TRBV2	TRBJ1-4	TRBD1	few	TGTGCCAGCGAGGTCCAAGGGGGCGGTGAAAAACTGTTTTTT	CASEVQGGGEKLFF
TRBV28	TRBJ2-3	TRBD2	-	TGTGCCAGCTCGGCGCCCGGGACTAGCGGTAGAGATACGCAGTATTTT	CASSAPGTSGRDTQYF
TRBV7-9	TRBJ2-7	-	few	TGTGCCAGCAGCCCGCCCGCAGGCTACGAGCAGTACTTC	CASSPPAGYEQYF
TRBV27	TRBJ2-3	TRBD2	-	TGTGCCAGCAGCCGGACTAGCGGGAGGGGAGGCACAGATACGCAGTATTTT	CASSRTSGRGGTDTQYF
TRBV10-1	TRBJ1-5	-	-	TGCGCCAGCAGTGTTAGGATGGGGCAGCCCCAGCATTTT	CASSVRMGQPQHF
TRBV5-6	TRBJ1-1	-	-	TGTGCCAGCAGCTTAGGAGGGGTAGCTTTCTTT	CASSLGGVAFF
TRBV2	TRBJ2-5	TRBD1	once	TGTGCCAGCAGTGAATGGGGGACAGACCTTCAAGAGACCCAGTACTTC	CASSEWGTDLQETQYF
TRBV28	TRBJ1-2	TRBD1	once	TGTGCCAGCAGTTTATCCGACAGGGTATCTGGCTACACCTTC	CASSLSDRVSGYTF
TRBV29-1	TRBJ1-1	-	few	TGCAGCGTTGGAACACCGAACACTGAAGCTTTCTTT	CSVGTPNTEAFF
TRBV18	TRBJ1-2	-	-	TGTGCCAGCTCATATGAGGTCTTAGGGGGCTACACCTTC	CASSYEVLGGYTF
TRBV7-6	TRBJ1-1	-	-	TGTGCCAGCAGCGCGTACCTCGGTGAAGCTTTCTTT	CASSAYLGEAFF
TRBV25-1	TRBJ1-5	-	-	TGTGCCAGCAGTGACCCGAAGGACGGTGGGCGAGGGCCCCAGCATTTT	CASSDPKDGGRGPQHF
TRBV28	TRBJ1-2	TRBD1	-	TGTGCCAGCATGTTAACCGGACAGGGATATGGCTACACCTTC	CASMLTGQGYGYTF
TRBV19	TRBJ1-2	-	-	TGTGCCAGTAACCCCATCACAGGTCCTACAAATGGCTACACCTTC	CASNPITGPTNGYTF